This T cell receptor beta chain was recorded in a study of neurological immune-mediated disorders. Study-level points and caveats: HTLV-1-associated myelopathy led in TCR clonal expansion, while multiple sclerosis ranked lowest, below healthy controls.

The CDR3 has 15 residues. The V and J ends lost 0 bases and 3 bases respectively, with 11 bases between them. In germline, CDR1 is SEHNR, CDR2 FQNEAQ (reference sequence). This clonotype was seen many times. The antigen remains undetermined. The authors obtained over 160 million TCR-beta sequences from 15-18 subjects per sequencing run. TCRdb recomputed calls from the 5' RACE reads with MiXCR, one row per CDR3 protein. The sample records about 50,000 distinct CDR3 sequences, approximately 16% being singletons. The receptor's source is a man aged 55 to 69 in good health. The chain combines TRBV7-9 with TRBJ1-1; D ambiguous. The sample consisted of PBMCs. CDR3: CASSLARLAYTEAFF. In DNA form, the CDR3 reads TGTGCCAGCAGCTTAGCGCGGTTAGCATACACTGAAGCTTTCTTT.